This TCR beta chain was sequenced in a study of cytomegalovirus exposure and HLA in healthy donors. Study observations and caveats: Several of the most significant clusters appeared, in a later analysis, to be linked to common viral pathogens. A later analysis, which compared TCR beta chains of equal frequency, found the HLA-associated ones more clonally expanded.

Amplification used 60 Vbeta primers and 13 Jbeta primers. TCRdb's table, derived via immunoSEQ multiplex PCR, lists solely in-frame clones and lacks some. The data show 95,000 to 130,000 clones, under 90% seen once. Germline CDR1 reads SGHDT; CDR2 reads YYEEEE. The ends lost 0 bases at V and 8 bases at J; junction bases unmatched: 7. CDR3 length equals 16 residues. This clone was recorded once. Its antigen is still unknown. The TCR sequence derives from a woman younger than 45 in good health and CMV-seronegative. The chain has TRBV5-6 and TRBJ1-4; TRBD1 aligns across 10 bases. The sample taken for sequencing was PBMCs. CDR3: CASSLDPGQGNEKLFF. The CDR3 DNA sequence: TGTGCCAGCAGCTTGGACCCGGGACAGGGGAACGAAAAACTGTTTTTT.